This TCR beta chain appears in the sequencing data of a study of Ad26.COV2.S vaccination and SARS-CoV-2 variants. Study context: The vaccine Ad26.COV2.S was put into the muscle once, or twice with 56 days between.

Described treatment: over 15 received Ad26.COV2.S at low or high dose, single or two shots; five or six received placebo; per-sample allocation not given. Day 63 following the first vaccine or placebo injection was when the samples were taken. Points on this clone: The antigen remains undetermined.

Germline CDR1 is MGHDK and CDR2 is SYGVNS. Trimming took off 0 bases at V and 3 bases at J, with 14 bases between the two ends. This CDR3 region has 16 residues. Some clones are missing from TCRdb's copy, which holds only in-frame ones; the method was immunoSEQ multiplex PCR. The sample holds approximately 410,000 clones, about 92% seen once. Study outcomes and limitations: In TCR breadth and depth analyses, total T cell responses may have been underestimated. Breadth measured for non-spike TCRs was similar across vaccine and placebo recipients.

The chain is built from TRBV25-1 and TRBJ1-1; no firm D call. The sequenced sample was peripheral blood, obtained in a trial of Ad26.COV2.S vaccine versus placebo. The sequence came from a person between 18 and 65 years old who received the Ad26.COV2.S COVID-19 vaccine or a placebo. The CDR3 is CASSEYNVAVYTEAFF. CDR3 bases: TGTGCCAGCAGTGAATATAACGTGGCAGTATACACTGAAGCTTTCTTT.